These T cell receptor beta chains were read from a single sample in a study of glioma-infiltrating T cells. One entry per CDR3 protein, called by TCRdb with MiXCR from the multiplex PCR reads. The data show around 190,000 distinct CDR3 sequences, around 42% seen once. The sample consisted of glioma tissue, nonneoplastic brain tissue, or PBMCs (not recorded which). Receptors originate from a human donor with low-grade glioma or glioblastoma, undergoing nonglioma brain surgery, or in good health (not recorded which). CDR3s include the opening cysteine and the closing phenylalanine or tryptophan.

CDR3 protein: CASSQDLLEPHEQYF
V gene: TRBV3-1
J gene: TRBJ2-7

CDR3 protein: CASSLRSGTSGDF
V gene: TRBV7-2
J gene: TRBJ2-3

CDR3 protein: CASSSTSGQETQYF
V gene: TRBV5-1
J gene: TRBJ2-5

CDR3 protein: CSARGLAGGAKSYEQYF
V gene: TRBV20-1
J gene: TRBJ2-7

CDR3 protein: CASTVGNTIYF
V gene: TRBV12-3/TRBV12-4
J gene: TRBJ1-3

CDR3 protein: CSVEGVHLETQYF
V gene: TRBV29-1
J gene: TRBJ2-5

CDR3 protein: CASSPLPRGRDNEQFF
V gene: TRBV6-2/TRBV6-3
J gene: TRBJ2-1

CDR3 protein: CAISESTRNTGELFF
V gene: TRBV10-3
J gene: TRBJ2-2

CDR3 protein: CASRQGINQPQHF
V gene: TRBV6-1
J gene: TRBJ1-5

CDR3 protein: CASSRSGHSTDTQYF
V gene: TRBV7-6
J gene: TRBJ2-3

CDR3 protein: CSVHDQPGSPLHF
V gene: TRBV29-1
J gene: TRBJ1-6

CDR3 protein: CASSLALGLSSNEQFF
V gene: TRBV7-2
J gene: TRBJ2-1

CDR3 protein: CASRDDYGYGYTF
V gene: TRBV19
J gene: TRBJ1-2

CDR3 protein: CASTSQQGYQPQHF
V gene: TRBV28
J gene: TRBJ1-5

CDR3 protein: CASRMTAYTGELFF
V gene: TRBV19
J gene: TRBJ2-2

CDR3 protein: CAIREQGLGSTEAFF
V gene: TRBV10-3
J gene: TRBJ1-1

CDR3 protein: CASSPAGGRGTDTQYF
V gene: TRBV11-2
J gene: TRBJ2-3

CDR3 protein: CASSPGQTYGYTF
V gene: TRBV11-1
J gene: TRBJ1-2

CDR3 protein: CASSPPVVAGGPRNEQFF
V gene: TRBV28
J gene: TRBJ2-1

CDR3 protein: CASSLDDSGYTF
V gene: TRBV5-4
J gene: TRBJ1-2

CDR3 protein: CASSGGQGGTEAFF
V gene: TRBV3-1
J gene: TRBJ1-1

CDR3 protein: CASKKCDFQETQYF
V gene: TRBV7-9
J gene: TRBJ2-5